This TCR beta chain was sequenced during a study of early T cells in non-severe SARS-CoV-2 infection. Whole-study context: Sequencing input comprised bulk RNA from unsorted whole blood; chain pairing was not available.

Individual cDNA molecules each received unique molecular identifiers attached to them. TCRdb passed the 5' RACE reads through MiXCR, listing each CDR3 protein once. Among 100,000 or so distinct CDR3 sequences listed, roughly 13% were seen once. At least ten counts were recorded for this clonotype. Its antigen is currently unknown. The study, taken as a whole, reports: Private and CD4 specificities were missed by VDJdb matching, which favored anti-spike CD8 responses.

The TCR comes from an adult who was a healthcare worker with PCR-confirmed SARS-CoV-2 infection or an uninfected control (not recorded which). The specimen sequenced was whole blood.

The CDR3 region is CASTDRSRGTDTQYF. DNA for the CDR3: TGTGCCAGCACGGACAGATCAAGGGGCACAGATACGCAGTATTTT. J is TRBJ2-3 and V is TRBV28; D might be TRBD1 (6 bases). The length of the CDR3 is 15 residues. Germline CDR1 reads MDHEN; CDR2 reads SYDVKM. The germline V and J ends were trimmed by 7 bases and 1 base, with 15 bases remaining between them.